The 25 T cell receptor beta chains below all came from one sample that was sequenced in a study of CD8+CD57+ T cells in acquired aplastic anemia (dated 2018 in TCRdb). The instrument given in TCRdb is Illumina HiSeq 2000. Profiling of TCR beta VDJ combinations and CDR3 sequences used genomic DNA as the template. TCRdb trimmed the raw reads at Q25, called clones with MiXCR and kept productive beta chains. Each CDR3 protein appears once, grouped with its most common genes and DNA. A total of a few hundred thousand distinct CDR3 sequences appear in this sample, under 55% of them only once. Clones ranked in the top ten supply about 20% of the sample. Patients chosen for sequencing had shown expansion of CD8+CD57+ cells by flow cytometry. Sample: sorted CD4+, CD8+, or CD8+CD57+ T cells (not recorded which) from PBMCs. These receptors came from a human donor with aplastic anemia.

As for this clonotype: A junction end diverges from the germline sequence, so it may reflect a read error. The V and J genes are TRBV6-5 and TRBJ2-7; a weak D match, TRBD2 (6 bases). CDR1 is MNHEY and CDR2 is SVGAGI in the germline V gene. The CDR3 has 16 amino acids. CDR3 in amino acids: CAISGAGLTLSYEQYF. CDR3 bases: TGTGCCATCAGTGGCGCGGGGCTAACCCTCTCCTACGAGCAGTACTTC.

The V and J genes are TRBV7-6 and TRBJ2-7; TRBD2 matches 8 bases. Germline CDR1 is SGHVS and CDR2 is FNYEAQ. The CDR3 length is 16 residues. V dropped 0 bases and J dropped 6; count of bases not matched to a gene: 10. The CDR3 sequence is CASSLATGGQRGEQYF. In DNA, the CDR3 is TGTGCCAGCAGCTTAGCTACGGGGGGGCAACGTGGCGAGCAGTACTTC.

Details on this clonotype: This may be a read error, as it is one base from a much larger clone. This chain connects TRBV5-1 to TRBJ2-3; TRBD2 aligns across 12 bases. With V trimmed by 0 bases and J by 5 bases, 4 bases remained unmatched. The germline CDR1 and CDR2 sequences are SGHRS and YFSETQ. This CDR3 comprises 16 residues. The CDR3 here is CASSLERLAGVDTQYF. The CDR3 region has the DNA TGCGCCAGCAGCTTGGAAAGACTAGCGGGGGTAGATACGCAGTATTTT.

There are many counts of this clonotype. The chain recombines TRBV7-2 with TRBJ2-5, with D hard to call. CDR3 length: 13 amino acids. Germline V lookup: CDR1 SGHTA, CDR2 FQGNSA. The V and J ends lost 3 bases and 2 bases respectively, with 7 bases between them. CDR3 sequence (DNA): TGTGCCAGCAGCTTGACAATTCAAGAGACCCAGTACTTC. Translation gives CASSLTIQETQYF.

V and J are TRBV10-3 and TRBJ1-4, with D unclear. Germline V CDR1 and CDR2: ENHRY, SYGVKD. CDR3 length: 9 amino acids. The V and J ends lost 8 bases and 12 bases respectively, with 7 bases between them. The CDR3 region is CAIAQELFF. CDR3 in DNA: TGTGCCATCGCCCAGGAACTGTTTTTT.

On this clonotype: Just one base apart from a much larger clone, this may be a read error. The chain joins TRBV6-5 to TRBJ1-6, with no clear D. V was cut by 2 bases and J by 7 bases, with 15 bases left in between. Germline assignment: CDR1 MNHEY and CDR2 SVGAGI. The CDR3 is 16 amino acids. The CDR3 here is CASSYNAERANSPLHF. DNA of the CDR3: TGTGCCAGCAGTTACAATGCGGAGAGGGCAAATTCACCCCTCCACTTT.

This clonotype turned up a few times. A clone one base away is much larger, so this may be a read error. The rearrangement uses TRBV12-3 or TRBV12-4 and TRBJ1-5; D remains unclear. The CDR3 runs 13 residues. V lost 5 bases and J 6 bases, leaving 11 bases between the germline ends. The CDR3 coding sequence is TGTGCCAGCAGTCACCTAGGCGGTCAGCCCCAGCATTTT. It translates to CASSHLGGQPQHF.

In this sample, this clonotype turned up a few times. V usage is TRBV6-5 and J usage is TRBJ2-1, with a weak D call TRBD1 (5 bases). The germline V gene encodes CDR1 MNHEY and CDR2 SVGAGI. There are 16 residues in the CDR3. The ends were cut back, 7 bases at V and 0 bases at J, with 16 bases in the middle. The DNA for the CDR3 is TGTGCCAGCACCAGCTTCAGGGTCAGCTCCTACAATGAGCAGTTCTTC. It yields the protein CASTSFRVSSYNEQFF.

In this sample, this clonotype turned up a few times. One junction end disagrees with the germline gene, perhaps due to a read error. CDR3 DNA: TGTGCCAGCATGGTCAGCTCCTATACTTCACCCCTCCACTTT. Residues: CASMVSSYTSPLHF. V is TRBV6-1 and J is TRBJ1-6; D remains unclear. CDR3 length equals 14 residues. CDR1 MNHNS and CDR2 SASEGT come from the germline V gene.

Of note for this clonotype: The junction shows a germline mismatch at one end, possibly a read error. The chain has TRBV20-1 and TRBJ2-2; a weak D match, TRBD2 (7 bases). This CDR3 comprises 15 residues. Germline CDR1 is DFQATT and CDR2 is SNEGSKA (reference sequence). The CDR3 sequence is CSTREAGAFTGELFF. As DNA, the CDR3 is TGCAGTACTAGAGAGGCGGGGGCCTTCACCGGGGAGCTGTTTTTT.

J is TRBJ2-7 and V is TRBV15; a weak D match, TRBD2 (7 bases). The CDR3 sequence is 14 residues long. V was clipped by 1 base and J by 7 bases, with 14 bases between them. The germline V gene has CDR1 LNHNV and CDR2 YYDKDF (reference sequence). This CDR3 reads CATSRVGGAEEQYV. DNA for the CDR3: TGTGCCACCAGCAGAGTGGGGGGGGCAGAGGAGCAGTACGTC.

The chain couples TRBV7-3 to TRBJ2-5; 12 bases map to TRBD2. This CDR3 comprises 15 residues. Germline CDR1 SGHTA, CDR2 FQGTGA. The ends lost 7 bases at V and 4 bases at J; junction bases unmatched: 7. The CDR3 bases are TGTGCCAGCACTAGCGGGGGGGTTTCTGTAGAGACCCAGTACTTC. Translating gives CASTSGGVSVETQYF.

A single count supports this clonotype. The chain has TRBV10-3 and TRBJ1-5, with D possibly being TRBD1 (6 bases). The ends were cut back, 10 bases at V and 1 base at J, with 11 bases in the middle. Germline CDR1 is ENHRY and CDR2 is SYGVKD. The CDR3 consists of 13 residues. CDR3 in DNA: TGTGCCACCCGGACAGAGAGCAATCAGCCCCAGCATTTT. As protein: CATRTESNQPQHF.

This clonotype came up many times. In DNA, the CDR3 is TGTGCCAGCTCCTCGACAGGATTCTCTGGAAACACCATATATTTT. It is translated as CASSSTGFSGNTIYF. The genes are TRBV9 and TRBJ1-3; TRBD1 is a possible D gene (6 bases). Germline V lookup: CDR1 SGDLS, CDR2 YYNGEE. Trimming removed 7 bases from V and 0 bases from J, with 14 bases in between. The CDR3 runs to 15 residues. Full variable domain (missing parts from reference TRBV9 and TRBJ1-3): DSGVTQTPKHLITATGQRVTLRCSPRSGDLSVYWYQQSLDQGLQFLIQYYNGEERAKGNILERFSAQQFPDLHSELNLSSLELGDSALYFCASSSTGFSGNTIYFGEGSWLTVV.

V and J are TRBV15 and TRBJ1-2; tentatively, D is TRBD1 (5 bases). Germline V lookup: CDR1 LNHNV, CDR2 YYDKDF (reference sequence). The CDR3 is 17 residues long. V dropped 1 base and J dropped 0 bases, with 15 bases sitting between them. The CDR3 is CATSRVAGYGANYGYTF. The CDR3 region has the DNA TGTGCCACCAGCAGAGTGGCAGGGTATGGGGCTAACTATGGCTACACCTTC.

There are a few counts of this clonotype. This chain connects TRBV7-9 to TRBJ1-4, with 10 bases aligning to TRBD1. CDR1 is SEHNR, CDR2 FQNEAQ, per germline (reference sequence). The CDR3 totals 12 residues. Trimming took 6 bases from V and 10 from J; bases not matched to a gene: 2. The CDR3 DNA follows: TGTGCCAGCAGTTGGACAGGGGGAAAACTGTTTTTT. It yields the protein CASSWTGGKLFF.

The chain combines TRBV19 with TRBJ1-2; no firm D call. Trimming pared 4 bases from V and 2 bases from J, leaving 17 bases between. CDR3 length: 16 residues. CDR1 is LNHDA, CDR2 SQIVND, per germline (reference sequence). CDR3 in DNA: TGTGCCAGTAGTAAGGATCTGACGTTGTCAAACTATGGCTACACCTTC. Protein sequence: CASSKDLTLSNYGYTF. The whole variable domain, remainder taken from reference TRBV19 and TRBJ1-2, is DGGITQSPKYLFRKEGQNVTLSCEQNLNHDAMYWYRQDPGQGLRLIYYSQIVNDFQKGDIAEGYSVSREKKESFPLTVTSAQKNPTAFYLCASSKDLTLSNYGYTFGSGTRLTVV.

The chain recombines TRBV12-3 or TRBV12-4 with TRBJ2-4; D gene unclear. The length of the CDR3 is 14 residues. V was shortened by 6 bases and J by 3 bases, with 12 bases between the two germline ends. The CDR3 bases are TGTGCCAGCAGCCAGTCGGCCGACAAAAACATTCAGTACTTC. It is translated as CASSQSADKNIQYF.

This clonotype was seen repeatedly, ten times or more. The rearrangement joins TRBV10-3 to TRBJ2-7, with D tentatively TRBD1 (6 bases). The CDR3 extends over 14 amino acids. Trimming removed 6 bases at V and 1 base at J, with 13 bases between. Per germline, CDR1 ENHRY and CDR2 SYGVKD. This CDR3 is CAIRNRDISYEQYF. The CDR3, as DNA: TGTGCCATCAGGAACAGGGACATTTCCTACGAGCAGTACTTC.

Of note for this clonotype: Compared with germline, one end of the junction differs, possibly owing to a read error. The rearrangement links TRBV2 to TRBJ1-2; TRBD1 aligns across 7 bases. Germline assignment: CDR1 SNHLY and CDR2 FYNNEI. The length of the CDR3 is 14 residues. In nucleotides, the CDR3 is TGTGCCAGCAGTTCCAAGACAGGGAGTCATGGCTACGCCTTC. It translates to CASSSKTGSHGYAF.

In the case of this clonotype: Given a much more abundant clone one base away, this may be a read error. The chain uses TRBV4-1 and TRBJ2-2; 10 positions agree with TRBD2. Germline V CDR1 and CDR2: MGHRA, YSYEKL. This CDR3 contains 17 residues. The CDR3 protein is CASSRASGGRNIGELFF. In DNA form, the CDR3 reads TGCGCCAGCAGCCGAGCTAGCGGGGGCCGAAACATCGGGGAGCTGTTTTTT.

This clonotype appeared once. A read error is possible here, since a much larger clone lies one base away. The chain links TRBV10-3 to TRBJ1-1, with TRBD1 matching 9 bases. The CDR3 sequence is 14 residues long. Looked up from germline, CDR1 is ENHRY and CDR2 is SYGVKD. Unmatched junction bases numbered 5, after V lost 5 bases and J lost 4 bases. CDR3 loop: CAISRDRESTEAFF. Written as DNA, the CDR3 is TGTGCCATCAGTCGGGACAGGGAGAGCACTGAAGCTTTCTTT.

The CDR3 DNA is TGTGCCAGCAGCGTAGGGGACAGTTCCTCCTACGAGCAGTACTTC. Its translation is CASSVGDSSSYEQYF. The rearrangement uses TRBV9 and TRBJ2-7, with 7 bases lining up with TRBD1. CDR1 and CDR2 from the germline V gene are SGDLS and YYNGEE. This CDR3 contains 15 residues. V lost 0 bases and J lost 0; bases outside the gene matches: 3.

As to this clonotype: A much larger clonotype is one base distant, so this may be a read error. This chain joins TRBV2 and TRBJ2-6; 9 bases match TRBD2. The junction had 3 bases not matched to a gene; V was cut back by 8 bases and J by 1 base. The CDR3 extends over 15 amino acids. Germline values: CDR1 SNHLY, CDR2 FYNNEI. CDR3 nucleotide sequence: TGTGCCAGCGCGGGGGGGGTGTCTGGGGCCAACGTCCTGACTTTC. Residues: CASAGGVSGANVLTF.

About this clonotype: No conserved phenylalanine or tryptophan ends this CDR3, so it is likely a read error. Because the CDR3's place on the DNA is in doubt, the DNA is left out and the CDR3 is given as listed by TCRdb. The chain links TRBV6-5 to TRBJ1-5; the D call TRBD1 from the table was never checked on the DNA. The germline CDR1 and CDR2 sequences are MNHEY and SVGAGI. The CDR3 extends over 9 residues, inclusive of both ends. This CDR3 reads CASSLDRGL.